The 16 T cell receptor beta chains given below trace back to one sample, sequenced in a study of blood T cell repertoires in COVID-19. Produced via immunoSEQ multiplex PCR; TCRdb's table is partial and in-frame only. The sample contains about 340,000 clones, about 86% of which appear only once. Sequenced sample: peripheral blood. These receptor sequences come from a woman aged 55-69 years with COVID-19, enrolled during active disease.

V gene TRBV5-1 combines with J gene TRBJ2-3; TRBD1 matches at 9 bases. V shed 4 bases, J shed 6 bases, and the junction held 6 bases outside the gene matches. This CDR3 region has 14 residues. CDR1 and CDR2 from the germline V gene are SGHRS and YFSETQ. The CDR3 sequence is CASSMGQGIDTQYF. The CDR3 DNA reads TGCGCCAGCAGCATGGGACAGGGTATCGATACGCAGTATTTT.

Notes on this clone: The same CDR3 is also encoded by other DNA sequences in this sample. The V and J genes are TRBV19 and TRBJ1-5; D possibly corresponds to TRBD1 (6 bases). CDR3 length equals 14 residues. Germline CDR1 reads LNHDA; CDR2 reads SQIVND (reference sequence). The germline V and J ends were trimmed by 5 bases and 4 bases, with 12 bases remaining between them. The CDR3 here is CASSSTGPNQPQHF. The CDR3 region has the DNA TGTGCCAGTAGTTCGACAGGACCAAATCAGCCCCAGCATTTT.

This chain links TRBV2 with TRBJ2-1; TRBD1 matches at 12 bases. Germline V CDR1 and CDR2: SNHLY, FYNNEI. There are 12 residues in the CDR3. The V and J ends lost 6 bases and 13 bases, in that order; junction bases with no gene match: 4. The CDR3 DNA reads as TGTGCCAGCAGCGGGGACAGGGGGCTTCAGTTCTTC. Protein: CASSGDRGLQFF.

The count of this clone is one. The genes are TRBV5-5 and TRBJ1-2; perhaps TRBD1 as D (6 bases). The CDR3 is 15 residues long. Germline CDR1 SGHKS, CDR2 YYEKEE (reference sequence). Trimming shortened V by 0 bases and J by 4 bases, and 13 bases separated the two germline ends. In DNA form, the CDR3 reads TGTGCCAGCAGCTTGGCACAGGGCCAAGCCTATGGCTACACCTTC. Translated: CASSLAQGQAYGYTF. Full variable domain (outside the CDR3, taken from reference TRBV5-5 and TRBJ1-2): DAGVTQSPTHLIKTRGQQVTLRCSPISGHKSVSWYQQVLGQGPQFIFQYYEKEERGRGNFPDRFSARQFPNYSSELNVNALLLGDSALYLCASSLAQGQAYGYTFGSGTRLTVV.

In DNA, the CDR3 is TGTGCCAGCAGTTCTCGGGACAGAGCTAACTATGGCTACACCTTC. This codes for CASSSRDRANYGYTF. This chain links TRBV28 with TRBJ1-2; 7 bases are shared with TRBD1. V dropped 4 bases and J dropped 0; count of bases not matched to a gene: 5. The germline V gene encodes CDR1 MDHEN and CDR2 SYDVKM. This CDR3 is 15 amino acids long.

The CDR3 loop reads CASSPIFLGYTF. The CDR3 coding sequence is TGCGCCAGCAGTCCTATTTTTCTTGGCTACACCTTC. This sequence joins TRBV23-1 and TRBJ1-2, with no clear D. TRBV23-1 is labeled an ORF, and its function is uncertain. CDR3 length: 12 residues. The V end lost 4 bases, the J end lost 7 bases, and 10 bases lay between the germline ends.

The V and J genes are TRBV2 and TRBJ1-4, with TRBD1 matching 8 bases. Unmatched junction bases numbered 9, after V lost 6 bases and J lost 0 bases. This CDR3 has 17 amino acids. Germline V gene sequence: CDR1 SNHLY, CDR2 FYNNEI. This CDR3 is CASRSNRGTATNEKLFF. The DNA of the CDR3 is TGTGCCAGCAGGAGCAACAGGGGGACTGCAACTAATGAAAAACTGTTTTTT. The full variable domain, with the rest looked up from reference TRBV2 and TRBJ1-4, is EPEVTQTPSHQVTQMGQEVILRCVPISNHLYFYWYRQILGQKVEFLVSFYNNEISEKSEIFDDQFSVERPDGSNFTLKIRSTKLEDSAMYFCASRSNRGTATNEKLFFGSGTQLSVL.

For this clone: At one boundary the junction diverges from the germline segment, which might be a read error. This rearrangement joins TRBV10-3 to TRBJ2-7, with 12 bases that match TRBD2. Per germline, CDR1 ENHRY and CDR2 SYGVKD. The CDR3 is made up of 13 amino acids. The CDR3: CAISERLAGAAVF. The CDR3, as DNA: TGTGCCATCAGTGAGAGACTAGCGGGGGCCGCAGTATTC.

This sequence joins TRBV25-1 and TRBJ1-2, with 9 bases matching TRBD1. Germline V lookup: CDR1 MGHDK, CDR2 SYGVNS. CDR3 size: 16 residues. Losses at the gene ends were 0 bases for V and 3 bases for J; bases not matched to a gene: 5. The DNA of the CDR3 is TGTGCCAGCAGTGAATATGGTGGACAGGGGTACTATGGCTACACCTTC. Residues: CASSEYGGQGYYGYTF.

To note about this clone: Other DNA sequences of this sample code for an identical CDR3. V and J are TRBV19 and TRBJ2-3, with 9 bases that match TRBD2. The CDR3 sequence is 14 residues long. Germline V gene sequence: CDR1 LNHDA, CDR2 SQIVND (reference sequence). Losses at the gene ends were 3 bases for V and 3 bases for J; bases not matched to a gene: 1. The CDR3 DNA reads TGTGCCAGTAGTATCAGCGGGGGGACAGATACGCAGTATTTT. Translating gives CASSISGGTDTQYF.

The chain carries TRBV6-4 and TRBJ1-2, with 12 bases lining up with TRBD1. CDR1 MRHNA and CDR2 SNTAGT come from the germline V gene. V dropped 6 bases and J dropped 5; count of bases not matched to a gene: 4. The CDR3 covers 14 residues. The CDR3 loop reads CASRPGQGAYGYTF. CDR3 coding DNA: TGTGCCAGCAGGCCGGGACAGGGGGCTTATGGCTACACCTTC.

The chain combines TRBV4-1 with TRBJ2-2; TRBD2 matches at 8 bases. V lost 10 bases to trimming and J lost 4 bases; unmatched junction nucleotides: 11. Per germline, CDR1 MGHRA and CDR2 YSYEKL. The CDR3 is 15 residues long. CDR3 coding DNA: TGCGCCACCACGGGGGGGGGCGCAGGCACCGGGGAGCTGTTTTTT. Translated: CATTGGGAGTGELFF.

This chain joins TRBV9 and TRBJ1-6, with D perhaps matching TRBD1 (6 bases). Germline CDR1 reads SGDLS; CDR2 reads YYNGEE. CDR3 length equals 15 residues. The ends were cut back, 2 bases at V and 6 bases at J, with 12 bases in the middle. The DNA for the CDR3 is TGTGCCAGCAGCGTGACGGGGGGCTCTAATTCACCCCTCCACTTT. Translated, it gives CASSVTGGSNSPLHF.

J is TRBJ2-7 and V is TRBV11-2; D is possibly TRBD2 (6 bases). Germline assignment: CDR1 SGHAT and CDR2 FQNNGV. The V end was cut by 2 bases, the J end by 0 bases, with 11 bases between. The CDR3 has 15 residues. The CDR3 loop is CASSLYQRASYEQYF. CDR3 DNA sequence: TGTGCCAGCAGCTTATATCAGCGGGCCTCCTACGAGCAGTACTTC.

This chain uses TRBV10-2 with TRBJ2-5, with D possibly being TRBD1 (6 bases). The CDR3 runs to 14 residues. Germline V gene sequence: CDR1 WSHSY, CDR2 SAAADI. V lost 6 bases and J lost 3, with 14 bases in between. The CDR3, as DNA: TGCGCCAGCAGAAACTGGACAGACAAAGAGACCCAGTACTTC. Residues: CASRNWTDKETQYF.

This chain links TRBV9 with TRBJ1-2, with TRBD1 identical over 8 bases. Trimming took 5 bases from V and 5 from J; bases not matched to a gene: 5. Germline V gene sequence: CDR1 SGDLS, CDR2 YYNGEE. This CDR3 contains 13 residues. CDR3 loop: CASRAQGEYGYTF. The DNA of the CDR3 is TGTGCCAGCAGGGCACAGGGGGAATATGGCTACACCTTC.